This T cell receptor (beta chain) was identified during a study of T cell responses to AZD1222 COVID-19 vaccine. General study findings and limits: Repertoires in all cases were sampled only once the peak T cell response had passed. With two AZD1222 doses given, Spike-specific TCR breadth and depth both rose. Recipients of AZD1222 seropositive at baseline numbered only 5 to 7.

Sequenced by immunoSEQ multiplex PCR; TCRdb stores in-frame clones only, minus some. The sample holds approximately 100,000 clones, approximately 85% seen once. With respect to this clone: Antigen unknown.

Specimen: peripheral blood, collected on day 0 of MenACWY control vaccination. This receptor was taken from an adult in good health.

The CDR3 protein is CASSSGTSCNEQFF. The CDR3 region has the DNA TGTGCCAGCAGTTCCGGGACTAGCTGCAATGAGCAGTTCTTC. This chain links TRBV7-9 with TRBJ2-1; 9 bases fit TRBD2. J lost 6 bases, V lost 6 bases, and 6 bases had no gene match. The CDR3 runs 14 residues. Germline V gives CDR1 SEHNR, CDR2 FQNEAQ (reference sequence).